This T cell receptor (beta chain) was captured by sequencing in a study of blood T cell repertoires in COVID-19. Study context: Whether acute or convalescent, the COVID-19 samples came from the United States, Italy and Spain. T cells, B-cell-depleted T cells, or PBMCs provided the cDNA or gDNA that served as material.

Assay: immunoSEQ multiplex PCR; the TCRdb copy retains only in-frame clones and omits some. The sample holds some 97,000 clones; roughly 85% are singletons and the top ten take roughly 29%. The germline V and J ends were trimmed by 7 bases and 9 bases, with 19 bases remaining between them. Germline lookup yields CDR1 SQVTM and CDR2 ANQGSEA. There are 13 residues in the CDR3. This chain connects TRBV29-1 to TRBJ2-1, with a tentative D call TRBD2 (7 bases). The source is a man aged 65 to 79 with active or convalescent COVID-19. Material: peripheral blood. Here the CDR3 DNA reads TGCAGCGCCGGGGGGCCGTCTGCCAGTGAGCAGTTCTTC. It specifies CSAGGPSASEQFF.